The clone carrying this T cell receptor beta chain was detected only once. Libraries were prepared by immunoSEQ multiplex PCR; TCRdb keeps only in-frame clonotypes and omits some of them. This table has more than 8,000 clones, approximately 90% appearing once. The sample belongs to a study of somatic mutations in cytotoxic T cells in rheumatoid arthritis. Overall study: Selected populations of V beta antibody-stained T cells underwent flow sorting at nearly 100% purity; these encompassed V beta1+ cells subjected to TCRB sequencing.

The CDR3 has 12 amino acids. Germline assignment: CDR1 SQVTM and CDR2 ANQGSEA. Trimming took 3 bases from V and 6 from J; bases not matched to a gene: 4. Sequencing was performed on CD4+ T cells sorted from blood. This chain links TRBV29-1 with TRBJ1-2, with TRBD1 identical over 7 bases. This TCR derives from a young woman with rheumatoid arthritis. The CDR3 reads CSVDGRGNGYTF. The CDR3 DNA follows: TGCAGCGTTGACGGCAGGGGGAATGGCTACACCTTC.